The 25 T cell receptor beta chains listed next were all sequenced from one sample in a study of blood T cell repertoires in COVID-19. Generated by immunoSEQ multiplex PCR, the TCRdb table keeps only in-frame clones and is missing some. The data show 150,000 to 200,000 clones, with about 89% seen just once and roughly 8.1% held by the top ten. Sequencing input: PBMCs or T cells enriched from blood (not recorded which). Receptors were obtained from a woman younger than 35 who had recovered from COVID-19.

This clone appeared once. This sequence joins TRBV7-9 and TRBJ1-2; the D gene is possibly TRBD1 (6 bases). Deletions cut 5 bases from V and 2 bases from J, with 15 bases between. Germline V lookup: CDR1 SEHNR, CDR2 FQNEAQ (reference sequence). The CDR3 runs to 15 residues. In DNA form, the CDR3 reads TGTGCCAGCAGCCCCGACAGGCCGCGAAACTATGGCTACACCTTC. Translated: CASSPDRPRNYGYTF.

The chain has TRBV2 and TRBJ2-7; 9 bases are a match to TRBD1. After removal of 2 bases from V and 2 bases from J, the junction contained 4 bases not matched to a gene. CDR3 length equals 15 residues. In germline, CDR1 is SNHLY, CDR2 FYNNEI. The CDR3 bases are TGTGCCAGCAGTGAAATGACAGGGGGGCCCTACGAGCAGTACTTC. Residues: CASSEMTGGPYEQYF.

The J gene is TRBJ1-2, the V gene TRBV28; D is perhaps TRBD1 (6 bases). The CDR3 is made up of 12 amino acids. The germline CDR1 and CDR2 sequences are MDHEN and SYDVKM. V dropped 7 bases and J dropped 10 bases, with 16 bases sitting between them. CDR3 residues: CASKEQGRLYTF. Here the CDR3 DNA reads TGTGCCAGCAAGGAACAGGGTCGCCTCTACACCTTC.

The J gene is TRBJ1-1, the V gene TRBV29-1; TRBD1 might be the D (6 bases). The CDR3 length is 12 residues. V was cut by 0 bases and J by 10 bases, with 12 bases left in between. Germline V gene data show CDR1 as SQVTM and CDR2 as ANQGSEA. DNA of the CDR3: TGCAGCGTTGAAGAGAGGGGGAAGGGAGCTTTCTTT. It translates to CSVEERGKGAFF.

The chain combines TRBV20-1 with TRBJ1-2; 12 positions agree with TRBD1. V lost 3 bases, J lost 4 bases, and 6 bases stayed unmatched. Germline CDR1 DFQATT, CDR2 SNEGSKA (reference sequence). The length of the CDR3 is 15 residues. CDR3: CSASHMGQGAYGYTF. As DNA, the CDR3 is TGCAGTGCTAGTCATATGGGACAGGGGGCCTATGGCTACACCTTC.

The gene calls are TRBV10-2 and TRBJ1-6; TRBD1 agrees at 8 bases. With 7 bases clipped from V and 8 bases from J, the junction kept 16 bases outside the gene matches. The CDR3 length is 17 residues. From germline, CDR1 is WSHSY and CDR2 SAAADI. The CDR3: CASKPDWKGQGYSPLHF. The CDR3 nucleotides read TGCGCCAGCAAACCGGATTGGAAAGGACAGGGCTATTCACCCCTCCACTTT.

Written as DNA, the CDR3 is TGTGCCAGCAGTCAAACAGGGGTATTATACGAGCAGTACTTC. It specifies CASSQTGVLYEQYF. The chain employs TRBV7-9 and TRBJ2-7, with 7 bases fitting TRBD1. This CDR3 comprises 14 residues. Looked up from germline, CDR1 is SEHNR and CDR2 is FQNEAQ (reference sequence). Losses at the gene ends were 6 bases for V and 4 bases for J; bases not matched to a gene: 9.

The genes are TRBV10-1 and TRBJ2-1; tentative D call: TRBD1 (8 bases). Trimming left V 6 bases short and J 5 bases short, with 17 bases between. CDR3 length: 15 amino acids. CDR1 WNHNN and CDR2 SYGVQD come from the germline V gene (reference sequence). In nucleotides, the CDR3 is TGCGCCAGCAGCAAGAACAGGGGGGGAAACAATGAGCAGTTCTTC. This translates into CASSKNRGGNNEQFF.

The chain has TRBV6-5 and TRBJ1-1; D remains ambiguous. Germline lookup yields CDR1 MNHEY and CDR2 SVGAGI. The CDR3 spans 13 residues. V shed 0 bases and J shed 4 bases, with 6 bases lying between them. The CDR3 coding sequence is TGTGCCAGCAGTTACTCGGGAGTCACTGAAGCTTTCTTT. Its translation is CASSYSGVTEAFF.

A single count supports this clone. The rearrangement uses TRBV25-1 and TRBJ1-1; perhaps TRBD1 as D (5 bases). The CDR3 is 13 residues long. Trimming took off 5 bases at V and 4 bases at J, with 11 bases between the two ends. The germline V gene has CDR1 MGHDK and CDR2 SYGVNS. The DNA for the CDR3 is TGTGCCAGCAGTTTAGCGGGGGGCACTGAAGCTTTCTTT. It encodes CASSLAGGTEAFF.

Concerning this clone itself: At one boundary the junction diverges from the germline segment, which might be a read error. The genes are TRBV7-2 and TRBJ2-2; TRBD2 matches at 11 bases. The CDR3 consists of 15 residues. From germline, CDR1 is SGHTA and CDR2 FQGNSA. CDR3 nucleotide sequence: TGTGCCAGCAGCGTAGCGGGGGGGCCCACCGGGGAGCTGTTTTTT. As protein: CASSVAGGPTGELFF.

The rearrangement joins TRBV7-9 to TRBJ2-5, with no clear D. Trimming stripped 5 bases from V and 5 bases from J, with 15 bases between. This CDR3 has 14 amino acids. Per the germline V gene, CDR1 is SEHNR and CDR2 is FQNEAQ (reference sequence). CDR3 bases: TGTGCCAGCAGCCCTTTCTTTTCTCGGGAGACCCAGTACTTC. As protein: CASSPFFSRETQYF.

V gene TRBV14 combines with J gene TRBJ1-5; a possible D gene is TRBD1 (5 bases). The CDR3 is 16 residues long. The V gene's germline CDR1 is SGHDN and CDR2 FVKESK. The V end was cut by 4 bases, the J end by 0 bases, with 13 bases between. The CDR3 DNA is TGTGCCAGCAGCCTTAAGCGGGGCCTTAGCAATCAGCCCCAGCATTTT. It yields the protein CASSLKRGLSNQPQHF.

The genes are TRBV28 and TRBJ2-6; TRBD1 aligns across 7 bases. CDR1 MDHEN and CDR2 SYDVKM come from the germline V gene. The CDR3 consists of 16 residues. With 6 bases clipped from V and 0 bases from J, the junction kept 5 bases outside the gene matches. The CDR3 DNA is TGTGCCAGCAGCGACAGGGCGATCTCTGGGGCCAACGTCCTGACTTTC. It codes for CASSDRAISGANVLTF.

Only one count was recorded for this clone. The chain recombines TRBV5-1 with TRBJ1-2; 8 bases align to TRBD1. The J segment lost 3 bases and the V segment lost 4 bases, leaving 8 bases of the junction unmatched. Germline V lookup: CDR1 SGHRS, CDR2 YFSETQ. The CDR3 spans 15 residues. This CDR3 is CASSQTGGFDYGYTF. CDR3 sequence (DNA): TGCGCCAGCAGCCAAACAGGGGGATTCGACTATGGCTACACCTTC.

This rearrangement joins TRBV5-1 to TRBJ2-3; tentatively, D is TRBD2 (5 bases). V was pared by 4 bases and J by 4 bases, with 13 bases between. The CDR3 spans 14 residues. Germline V gene data show CDR1 as SGHRS and CDR2 as YFSETQ. The CDR3 DNA follows: TGCGCCAGCAGCCTCGAGAGGGCCCCAGATACGCAGTATTTT. Protein sequence: CASSLERAPDTQYF.

This chain uses TRBV10-1 with TRBJ2-2; D remains ambiguous. V lost 3 bases and J lost 4, with 9 bases in between. This CDR3 is 14 amino acids long. Germline loops: CDR1 WNHNN, CDR2 SYGVQD (reference sequence). CDR3 in amino acids: CASSDFSATGELFF. The CDR3 DNA follows: TGCGCCAGCAGTGATTTCAGCGCCACCGGGGAGCTGTTTTTT.

The J gene is TRBJ2-7, the V gene TRBV28; 8 nucleotides match TRBD1. J was trimmed by 0 bases and V by 7 bases; bases with no gene match: 8. CDR1 MDHEN and CDR2 SYDVKM come from the germline V gene. The CDR3 has 15 amino acids. CDR3 nucleotides: TGTGCCAGCACCCAGGGGGCGGGTTACTCCTACGAGCAGTACTTC. It yields the protein CASTQGAGYSYEQYF.

The rearrangement links TRBV20-1 to TRBJ1-4; no firm D call. The CDR3 extends over 12 amino acids. Germline CDR1 DFQATT, CDR2 SNEGSKA (reference sequence). Deletions cut 3 bases from V and 6 bases from J, with 8 bases between. The DNA for the CDR3 is TGCAGTGCTAGTGGTGGAGATGAAAAACTGTTTTTT. Residues: CSASGGDEKLFF.

The chain carries TRBV28 and TRBJ1-5, with 7 bases identical to TRBD1. The CDR3 contains 15 residues. V dropped 6 bases and J dropped 2; count of bases not matched to a gene: 7. CDR1 MDHEN and CDR2 SYDVKM come from the germline V gene. Written as DNA, the CDR3 is TGTGCCAGCAGACGACAGGGAGAGGGCAATCAGCCCCAGCATTTT. It is translated as CASRRQGEGNQPQHF.

The chain couples TRBV4-1 to TRBJ1-5; D is undetermined. The CDR3 length is 15 residues. Per germline, CDR1 MGHRA and CDR2 YSYEKL. V lost 0 bases, J lost 3 bases, and 9 bases lay in between. The CDR3 protein is CASSQEARDNQPQHF. The CDR3 nucleotides are TGCGCCAGCAGCCAAGAAGCGAGGGACAATCAGCCCCAGCATTTT.

The gene calls are TRBV19 and TRBJ1-2, with D tentatively TRBD1 (6 bases). Germline V gene lookup returns CDR1 LNHDA and CDR2 SQIVND (reference sequence). The V gene lost 5 bases and the J gene lost 7 bases, with 14 bases spanning the gap. CDR3 size: 13 residues. The CDR3 nucleotides read TGTGCCAGTAGTCCCGACAACAGGGTTGGCTACACCTTC. Translating it yields CASSPDNRVGYTF.

The V and J genes are TRBV2 and TRBJ1-4; 8 nucleotides align to TRBD1. The CDR3 is 14 amino acids. Germline V gene sequence: CDR1 SNHLY, CDR2 FYNNEI. With V trimmed by 7 bases and J by 8 bases, 9 bases remained unmatched. The CDR3 region has the DNA TGTGCCAGCAAATCGTGGACAGGGTGGGAAAAACTGTTTTTT. It is translated as CASKSWTGWEKLFF.

This clone was detected once. The rearrangement uses TRBV11-3 and TRBJ1-5, with 8 bases aligning to TRBD1. The V segment lost 0 bases and the J segment 6 bases; nucleotides outside the gene matches: 13. The CDR3 extends over 18 amino acids. Per germline, CDR1 SGHNT and CDR2 YENEEA. CDR3 bases: TGTGCCAGCAGCTTAGATTTTTTAGGGACAGGTATGGGTCAGCCCCAGCATTTT. Its protein is CASSLDFLGTGMGQPQHF.

This clone was counted once. This chain uses TRBV3-1 (or the pseudogene TRBV3-2) with TRBJ1-2, with a possible D match to TRBD1 (6 bases). The CDR3 runs 14 residues. V was pared by 0 bases and J by 6 bases, with 11 bases between. The germline gives CDR1 LGHDT, CDR2 YNNKEL (reference sequence). The CDR3 sequence is CASSQDIGGHGYTF. The CDR3 DNA follows: TGTGCCAGCAGCCAAGATATAGGGGGTCATGGCTACACCTTC.